This paragraph reports one TCR beta chain. The antigen remains undetermined. Deletions cut 3 bases from V and 7 bases from J, with 10 bases between. The CDR3 contains 12 residues. Per the germline V gene, CDR1 is MGHRA and CDR2 is YSYEKL. The entry originates in a study of CD8 T cells in ankylosing spondylitis. A single record per CDR3 protein comes from TCRdb applying MiXCR to the 5' RACE reads. This sample carries almost 400,000 distinct CDR3 sequences, under 25% of them seen once, and the ten largest clones take about a sixth. Broader study findings: Certain motif variants had earlier appeared in reactive arthritis synovial fluid and blood. CD8+ by phenotype, disease-linked clones were relatively rare in peripheral blood. The clones that were linked to disease were reported to be significantly enriched in matched synovial fluid samples from ankylosing spondylitis patients. Blood from ankylosing spondylitis patients appeared to carry a characteristic roughly 8-variant TCR beta motif.

What was sequenced was blood, either unsorted or a sorted T cell fraction (not recorded which). This chain joins TRBV4-1 and TRBJ2-7, with D hard to call. This clonotype was obtained from a male donor with ankylosing spondylitis. The CDR3 region has the DNA TGCGCCAGCAGCCAGGTTATAGGGGAGCAGTACTTC. Residues: CASSQVIGEQYF.